This T cell receptor beta chain stems from a study of graft-versus-host responses after intestinal transplantation. Study conclusions and caveats: Peak circulating GvH clone levels were associated with early post-transplant HvG declines. Clonal ratios of graft-versus-host to host-versus-graft in allografts were high for patients exhibiting graft-donor T cell macrochimerism.

This clone is labeled medium-sized. The target antigen is unknown. Assay: immunoSEQ multiplex PCR; the TCRdb copy retains only in-frame clones and omits some. Of under 20,000 clones in the sample, approximately 89% were seen once. The specimen was PBMCs, collected approximately 33 weeks after intestinal transplant. This TCR came from a human patient who received an intestinal transplant, so some T cells may come from the graft donor.

The CDR3 DNA is TGTGCCAGCAGTGCAAGGGGGGGGAACACTGAAGCTTTCTTT. Amino acid sequence: CASSARGGNTEAFF. V usage is TRBV2 and J usage is TRBJ1-1; the D gene is possibly TRBD1 (6 bases). Germline V lookup: CDR1 SNHLY, CDR2 FYNNEI. The CDR3 is 14 residues long. Trimming left V 4 bases short and J 1 base short, with 10 bases between.